This T cell receptor beta chain was recovered during a study of lymphopenia after photon versus proton radiotherapy. Overall study results and limits: After lymphocyte nadir, photon-treated repertoires showed oligoclonal expansion, especially CD8+ Temra.

Of note for this clone: Its cognate antigen is unknown.

Assay: immunoSEQ multiplex PCR; the TCRdb copy retains only in-frame clones and omits some. This table has 150,000 to 200,000 clones, around nine tenths appearing once. There are 15 residues in the CDR3. Trimming shortened V by 4 bases and J by 0 bases, and 9 bases separated the two germline ends. From germline, CDR1 is SEHNR and CDR2 FQNEAQ (reference sequence). The input for sequencing was peripheral blood, taken from a patient treated with photon-based radiotherapy. This clonotype was obtained from a man in his fifties with gastric cancer. The genes are TRBV7-9 and TRBJ1-4; D perhaps matches TRBD1 (5 bases). The DNA of the CDR3 is TGTGCCAGCAGCTCCCTGGGGGCAACTAATGAAAAACTGTTTTTT. As protein: CASSSLGATNEKLFF. Supplemented by reference TRBV7-9 and TRBJ1-4, the full variable domain reads DTGVSQNPRHKITKRGQNVTFRCDPISEHNRLYWYRQTLGQGPEFLTYFQNEAQLEKSRLLSDRFSAERPKGSFSTLEIQRTEQGDSAMYLCASSSLGATNEKLFFGSGTQLSVL.